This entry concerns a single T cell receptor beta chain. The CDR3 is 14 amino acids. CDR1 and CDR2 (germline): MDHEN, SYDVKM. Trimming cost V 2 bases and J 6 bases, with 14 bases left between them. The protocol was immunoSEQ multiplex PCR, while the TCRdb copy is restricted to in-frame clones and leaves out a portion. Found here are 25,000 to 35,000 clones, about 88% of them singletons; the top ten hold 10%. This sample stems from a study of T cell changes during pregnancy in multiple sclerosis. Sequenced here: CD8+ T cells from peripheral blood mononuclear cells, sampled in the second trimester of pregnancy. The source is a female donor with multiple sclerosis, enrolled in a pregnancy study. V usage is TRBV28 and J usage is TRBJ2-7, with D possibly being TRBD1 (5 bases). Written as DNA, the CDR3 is TGTGCCAGCAGTTTAAAGGGGCGAGGTAGCGAGCAGTACTTC. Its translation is CASSLKGRGSEQYF.